This T cell receptor beta chain was identified in a study of blood T cell repertoires in COVID-19 (dated by TCRdb to 2020 to 2021). As for the study more broadly: Samples from collaborators originated in the United States, Italy and Spain and spanned both the acute and convalescent phases of COVID-19. The prospective study material was composed of cDNA or gDNA derived from T cells, B-cell-depleted T cells, or PBMCs. Deeply sampled blood TCRbeta repertoires from subjects exposed to, actively infected with, or recovered from COVID-19 were included in the dataset. The repertoires were made available in a free public database intended to serve as a resource for research on the immune response to SARS-CoV-2. The samples were drawn from two sources: the first 160 participants of the ongoing ImmuneRACE study, and 950 to 1,500 subjects contributed by 6 global collaborators. The sample metadata nearly always contained a de-identified subject ID, COVID-19 status, age in years and sex. Where HLA class I and class II types were available, the types were taken from metadata supplied by the sample provider, not from assay-based typing.

Reading from cysteine to phenylalanine, the CDR3 counts 13 amino acids. The retained sequence is limited to the CDR3, 39 bases, with the frame set at the first base. Trimming removed 0 bases from V and 15 bases from J, leaving 15 bases between the germline ends. On the study overall, not on this receptor specifically: How much clinical and demographic metadata was included differed by source and by participant, and the metadata was provided uncurated.

In regard to this clone: What this receptor recognizes is not known. No clone much larger than this one lies a single base away; base qualities are absent.

TCRbeta CDR3 regions were amplified from genomic DNA by means of the immunoSEQ Assay, a bias-controlled multiplex PCR. The authors' pipeline ran thus. Nucleated cell counts per sample were estimated from amplification of reference gene primers within the assay. To quantify the absolute abundance of each unique TCRbeta CDR3 rearrangement, sequence reads were collapsed and filtered. Productive Simpson clonality was computed per sample as the square root of Simpson's diversity index over productive rearrangements. What TCRdb holds here is the immuneACCESS table cut down to in-frame rearrangements. Part of the clones is not present; checked against another copy, under half of the missing clones reflect an unresolved V gene, and the others are unexplained. V, J and clone size are those of that table, while D and trimming were read from the DNA. The sample table records around 250,000 clones; roughly 85% of these occur just once. The ten largest clones represent 1.9% of the sample.

Participants in the prospective study were enrolled through a virtual design, were aged 18 to 89 years, and lived in about two dozen United States geographic areas. In the prospective study, participants were assigned to cohorts based on the clinical history participants reported in a screening survey and a study questionnaire. Recovered participants in ImmuneRACE Cohort 3 were defined as having two consecutive negative NP/OP PCR tests, clearance from a healthcare professional, or resolution of symptoms. In the prospective study, whole blood, serum and a nasopharyngeal or oropharyngeal swab were collected from each participant by mobile phlebotomists. Participants in the prospective study had the option to provide additional blood draws and questionnaires over a roughly two-month period. Blood samples from the prospective study were shipped frozen or at room temperature prior to DNA extraction.

The receptor was isolated from a woman in her 50s who had recovered from COVID-19. This chain joins TRBV23-1 to TRBJ1-5, and possibly TRBD1, on 5 matching bases. TRBV23-1 is designated an ORF whose function remains uncertain. The sequencing sample was made of PBMCs or T cells enriched from blood (not recorded which). The bases are TGCGCCAGCAGTCAATCCTCGGCCAGGGATCGGCATTTT. The translation is CASSQSSARDRHF.